Shown below are 5 T cell receptor beta chains from a single sample sequenced in a study of shared clonotypes between healthy human individuals. The method was immunoSEQ multiplex PCR; TCRdb's version includes in-frame clones alone and lacks a portion of them. Of some 2,000,000 clones in the sample, 90% to 95% were seen once. The specimen sequenced was naive CD4+ T cells sorted from blood. This sample's subset: CD45RA+ positively selected. The receptor set was obtained from a man aged 18 to 30 in good health.

The chain is built from TRBV10-2 and TRBJ2-2, with no clear D. The V and J ends lost 2 bases and 1 base respectively, with 5 bases between them. Germline lookup yields CDR1 WSHSY and CDR2 SAAADI. This CDR3 region has 14 residues. The CDR3 nucleotides read TGCGCCAGCAGTGAGCCGGGGAACACCGGGGAGCTGTTTTTT. It specifies CASSEPGNTGELFF.

This chain uses TRBV6-6 with TRBJ1-2; D possibly corresponds to TRBD1 (5 bases). V was pared by 4 bases and J by 2 bases, with 17 bases between. The CDR3 has 16 amino acids. Germline values: CDR1 MNHNY, CDR2 SVGAGI (reference sequence). CDR3 in amino acids: CASSWGKEGRNYGYTF. Here the CDR3 DNA reads TGTGCCAGCAGTTGGGGAAAGGAGGGACGAAACTATGGCTACACCTTC.

The genes are TRBV6-1 and TRBJ2-2; D gene uncertain. This CDR3 is built from 13 residues. CDR1 MNHNS and CDR2 SASEGT come from the germline V gene. Between the trimmed V and J ends, which lost 9 bases and 4 bases, there was a span of 12 bases. The CDR3 loop reads CASNPLLTGELFF. The DNA of the CDR3 is TGTGCCAGTAACCCTCTTCTCACCGGGGAGCTGTTTTTT.

The chain carries TRBV19 and TRBJ2-2; no clear D. The germline gives CDR1 LNHDA, CDR2 SQIVND (reference sequence). V gave up 3 bases and J gave up 6 bases, with 14 bases separating them. The CDR3 has 15 residues. The CDR3 protein is CASSIGQLVAGELFF. The DNA for the CDR3 is TGTGCCAGTAGTATTGGCCAGCTCGTCGCCGGGGAGCTGTTTTTT. Combining the CDR3 with reference TRBV19 and TRBJ2-2 gives the whole variable domain DGGITQSPKYLFRKEGQNVTLSCEQNLNHDAMYWYRQDPGQGLRLIYYSQIVNDFQKGDIAEGYSVSREKKESFPLTVTSAQKNPTAFYLCASSIGQLVAGELFFGEGSRLTVL.

This clone was detected once. The genes are TRBV18 and TRBJ2-7; 8 bases match TRBD1. The CDR3 consists of 15 residues. Per germline, CDR1 KGHSH and CDR2 LQKENI. The trim removed 2 bases at V and 2 bases at J, leaving 5 bases unmatched. The chain's CDR3 is CASSPATGAAYEQYF. The CDR3 DNA follows: TGTGCCAGCTCACCAGCGACAGGGGCCGCCTACGAGCAGTACTTC.